This TCR beta chain derives from a study of cytomegalovirus exposure and HLA in healthy donors (dated 2017 in TCRdb). As for the study more broadly: According to an earlier analysis of around 600 of the donors, 150 million to 200 million T cells yielded 95 million to 140 million unique TCR beta sequences and around 280 Gb of sequence data. In a later genetic analysis, genome-wide SNP genotypes for about three fifths of the 666 donors were used, and that subset was treated as a discovery cohort. Rather than using new phenotypic data, the later analysis identified candidate immune exposures from TCR beta sequences and from how often those sequences occurred across donors. The number of typed donors differed by locus: roughly 629-640 for A, B, C, DRB1 and DQB1; 522 for DQA1; approximately 600 for DPA1; and roughly 490 for DPB1. Donor age, sex, ethnicity and CMV serostatus were collected together with the repertoire data. Class I and class II HLA loci were covered by the typing at four-digit resolution. In addition to the first cohort of 666 subjects, a separate validation cohort of around 110 different subjects was used. An early release that covered about 600 HLA-typed donors contained approximately 300 gigabases of sequencing data and some 87 million unique TCR sequences. Of the approximately 370 genotyped donors, 75% to 85% were placed in the genetic ancestry cluster associated with self-reported Caucasian donors. Roughly five DR-DQ haplotypes were handled as single units for association and clustering because linkage in the cohort was strong. The study aimed to test whether cataloging public T cell receptors could reveal signatures of past pathogen exposure. To study patterns of TCR occurrence, a later analysis re-analyzed previously published TCR beta repertoires from 650 to 750 donors and added high-resolution HLA genotyping. The study combined high-throughput TCR immunosequencing, statistical association of individual TCRs with disease status, and machine learning to predict cytomegalovirus infection status. The study profiled the T cell repertoires of under 700 subjects by immunosequencing and related them to cytomegalovirus serostatus. Every repertoire in the discovery cohort had been generated on one and the same sequencing platform. Across about 380 genotyped donors of the cohort, an average of approximately 240,000 unique TCR beta nucleotide sequences per donor were sequenced, and 15% to 20% of those sequences were non-productive. To decide whether each TCR beta V gene segment behaved as functional or pseudogenic, an earlier analysis of some 600 of the donors relied on high-throughput TCR beta sequencing.

What the authors observed across the whole study: Compared with equally common non-associated chains, HLA-associated TCR beta chains in a later analysis were more clonally expanded and had lower generation probabilities. A later genetic analysis associated a missense DCLRE1C variant with V-gene and J-gene trimming of TCR beta chains, and an independent cohort replicated the association. The classifier was reported to diagnose cytomegalovirus status with high specificity and sensitivity in both the original and validation cohorts. Some IMGT-functional V segments, including TRBV6-2 and TRBV6-3, could not be told apart with the 87-base-pair reads, so those segments were excluded. This cohort had only TCR beta chains sequenced, and the lack of alpha or paired-chain data limited which features could be detected. In a later analysis, TCR association rates were found to vary across HLA loci, with the most associated TCRs seen for DRB1 alleles and the fewest for HLA-C alleles. While some public TCRs were present in many individuals, most TCR sequences turned up only very rarely across donors. In a later analysis, several top co-occurrence clusters were reported to appear linked to parvovirus B19, influenza, CMV and Epstein-Barr virus. Because HLA typing was unavailable for some donors at each locus, only the typed subset was used in association tests. According to the authors, the approach could potentially be generalized to other disease states and immunological phenotypes. Linkage disequilibrium might explain the correlated functional status among segregating V segments, but an unknown experimental factor could not be ruled out. A few of the identified cytomegalovirus-associated TCR beta chains were confirmed in vitro to be specific for cytomegalovirus antigens. Roughly uniform sequencing depth across donors was assumed in presence/absence analyses, although this assumption may not hold. Strong co-occurrence of HLA alleles, especially DR and DQ, made assigning TCR associations to individual alleles difficult. In a later analysis, around 17,000 TCR beta sequences were associated with specific HLA alleles at a false discovery rate of 0.05. A later analysis found that most CMV-associated TCR beta chains appeared HLA-restricted, with HLA associations seemingly driven largely by CMV exposure. A further reported finding was that TCR beta sequences accurately predicted the HLA-A and HLA-B alleles for most subjects in the first cohort. In the study, some 180 TCR beta chains were listed as associated with cytomegalovirus. A later genetic analysis reported fewer N-insertions in productive TCRs among donors in an Asian-associated ancestry cluster than the approximately 670-donor mean. Broadly in line with IMGT annotations, most TCR beta V segments showed up in productive rearrangements about 87% or about 30% of the time in an earlier analysis of 450 to 600 of the donors. For the cohort, immune exposure information was limited to CMV serostatus. A cluster of highly shared sequence variants was judged likely to be a technical artifact of the sequencing pipeline. Because counts were too low, some 16 rarely observed V segments, including chromosome 9 orphons, were excluded from the earlier analysis of some 590 of the donors.

The cohort consisted of approximately 690 healthy bone marrow donors. At the time of sampling, all cohort members were nominally healthy, though unrecorded immune exposures were likely present. The donor was CMV seropositive and belonged to the group of 250 to 300 seropositive cohort members. Every donor gave a peripheral blood sample, and the peripheral blood mononuclear cells from that sample were used for TCR beta sequencing. Genomic DNA was extracted from the blood cell samples with the Qiagen DNeasy Blood Extraction Kit. Concerning this clone: No cognate antigen has been identified for it.

The trim is 1 base for V and 3 bases for J, with a gap of 2 bases between the germline ends. The CDR1 and CDR2 encoded by the germline V gene are MGHRA and YSYEKL. Measured from the cysteine to the phenylalanine, the CDR3 is 12 residues long. CDR3 DNA is the only sequence kept; it has 36 bases, read in frame from the first base. Library construction relied on the immunoSEQ multiplex PCR assay. A mixture of 60 forward primers for TCR Vbeta segments and 13 reverse primers for TCR Jbeta segments was used in the multiplex PCR. Amplification of the CDR3 region of rearranged TCR beta genes was performed with a multiplex PCR assay on genomic DNA. The Illumina HiSeq System was used to sequence the amplified TCR beta libraries as 87-base-pair reads. In the authors' own workflow: Across the 666 repertoires, a later analysis counted about 81 million unique TCR beta chains, approximately 12 million of which were shared by at least two donors. To remove PCR and sequencing errors, raw reads were error-corrected and collapsed into unique sequences using a nearest-neighbor algorithm that merged closely related sequences. To assign V, D and J gene segments, CDR3 sequences were aligned to IMGT reference sequences. For a sequence to be retained, a match of at least six nucleotides was required to both a V gene segment and a J gene segment. Rearrangements were called productive when the CDR3 lacked stop codons and stayed in frame with V and J; all others were non-productive. CDR3 was defined according to IMGT convention as the region running from the second conserved V-encoded cysteine to the conserved J-encoded phenylalanine. The earlier analysis of some 550 of the donors excluded any sequence lacking an unambiguous match to a single V gene segment. In an earlier analysis of approximately 610 of the donors, V segments were called functional above 56.7% productive rearrangements and were called segregating when the between-donor standard deviation exceeded 5%. A statistical classification framework was built for diagnosing cytomegalovirus status from the catalog of TCR beta chain sequences. A later analysis assigned V and J genes by comparing TCR nucleotide sequences with IMGT/GENE-DB human TR gene sequences. Using the TCRdist pipeline, a later analysis assigned CDR3 sequences along with most-parsimonious VDJ recombination scenarios. In a later analysis, each TCR beta chain was defined by its CDR3 amino acid sequence together with its V-gene family, and reads without a unique V-gene family were excluded. A later analysis removed 450 to 600 highly shared, low-generation-probability nucleotide sequences to deal with suspected cross-contamination and a sequencing artifact. In a later analysis, a clonal expansion index for each public chain was calculated from normalized within-repertoire ranks of inferred template counts. In a later analysis, generation probabilities were computed with a VDJ recombination model fitted to out-of-frame rearrangements, and the resulting probabilities were checked against IGoR. A later analysis scored TCR-TCR, TCR-HLA and TCR-CMV co-occurrence with hypergeometric tests, applying a repertoire-size bias correction to TCR pairs. A later analysis estimated false discovery rates by permuting HLA or CMV assignments 20 times. In a later analysis, co-occurring TCRs were grouped using DBSCAN, with TCRdist sequence similarity added in when clustering inside HLA-allele-positive subsets. Co-occurrence clustering excluded repertoires with fewer than 30,000 or more than 120,000 public chains, plus five with anomalous nucleotide sharing. TCRdb took this table from immuneACCESS and kept in-frame rearrangements with V and J called. Such tables lack part of the clones; where checked against another copy, unresolved V genes explain under half of the gap, and the rest is unexplained. That table supplies the V and J calls and clone size; D and trimming were determined from the DNA. The sample table holds 200,000 to 250,000 clones. The leading ten clones occupy 0.9% to 1.4% of the sample.

The sequence came from a girl aged 2 to 9 in good health and CMV-seropositive. Recombination connected TRBV4-1 to TRBJ2-3; the D gene assignment is ambiguous. The specimen sequenced was PBMCs. CDR3 loop: CASSQATDTQYF. The sequenced DNA is TGCGCCAGCAGCCAAGCGACAGATACGCAGTATTTT.